One and the same sample provided the 15 T cell receptor beta chains below, sequenced in a study of CD4+ T cells in melanoma. Sequenced by immunoSEQ multiplex PCR; TCRdb stores in-frame clones only, minus some. The table has around 50,000 clones, roughly nine tenths seen once; the top ten hold roughly 12%. Sample: peripheral blood. All receptors derive from a human donor with melanoma.

This rearrangement joins TRBV27 to TRBJ1-1; a weak D match, TRBD1 (5 bases). Germline V CDR1 and CDR2: MNHEY, SMNVEV (reference sequence). V was cut by 6 bases and J by 4 bases, with 15 bases left in between. The CDR3 sequence is 14 residues long. CDR3 sequence (DNA): TGTGCCAGCAGCTTCAGGGCAAGTGGCACTGAAGCTTTCTTT. The encoded protein is CASSFRASGTEAFF.

J is TRBJ2-6 and V is TRBV5-8; D perhaps matches TRBD1 (5 bases). V lost 4 bases and J 0 bases, leaving 14 bases between the germline ends. Germline lookup yields CDR1 SGHTS and CDR2 YDEGEE. The CDR3 consists of 17 residues. The CDR3 nucleotides read TGTGCCAGCAGCCAGGGCCCCCATAACTCTGGGGCCAACGTCCTGACTTTC. It is translated as CASSQGPHNSGANVLTF. The full variable domain, in which reference TRBV5-8 and TRBJ2-6 provide the parts outside the CDR3, is EAGVTQSPTHLIKTRGQQATLRCSPISGHTSVYWYQQALGLGLQFLLWYDEGEERNRGNFPPRFSGRQFPNYSSELNVNALELEDSALYLCASSQGPHNSGANVLTFGAGSRLTVL.

This chain links TRBV29-1 with TRBJ1-2; TRBD1 might be the D (6 bases). The CDR3 consists of 13 residues. Germline assignment: CDR1 SQVTM and CDR2 ANQGSEA. The V and J ends lost 0 bases and 7 bases respectively, with 12 bases between them. CDR3 region: CSVEDRPGAGYTF. CDR3 nucleotides: TGCAGCGTTGAAGATCGTCCGGGGGCTGGCTACACCTTC.

This chain joins TRBV2 and TRBJ2-3; 7 positions agree with TRBD1. J was trimmed by 4 bases and V by 11 bases; bases with no gene match: 9. The CDR3 extends over 13 amino acids. Germline CDR1 reads SNHLY; CDR2 reads FYNNEI. CDR3 region: CAGTVSFADTQYF. The DNA of the CDR3 is TGTGCCGGGACAGTTAGTTTTGCAGATACGCAGTATTTT.

The chain is built from TRBV7-8 and TRBJ1-4; D gene uncertain. CDR3 length equals 16 residues. Trimming removed 1 base at V and 0 bases at J, with 9 bases between. CDR1 is SGHVS, CDR2 FQNEAQ, per germline. CDR3 bases: TGTGCCAGCAGCTTAGGCAGACTTGCAACTAATGAAAAACTGTTTTTT. Its protein product is CASSLGRLATNEKLFF.

The V call is TRBV2, the J call TRBJ2-2, with 10 bases matching TRBD2. V lost 7 bases to trimming and J lost 5 bases; unmatched junction nucleotides: 7. The CDR3 loop spans 15 amino acids. CDR1 and CDR2 (germline): SNHLY, FYNNEI. The CDR3 DNA reads TGTGCCAGCAATCCTAGCGGGGGAGGGACCGGGGAGCTGTTTTTT. It codes for CASNPSGGGTGELFF.

The chain links TRBV15 to TRBJ1-5, with a tentative D call TRBD1 (6 bases). V dropped 5 bases and J dropped 8 bases, with 22 bases sitting between them. CDR1 is LNHNV and CDR2 is YYDKDF in the germline V gene (reference sequence). This CDR3 has 16 amino acids. CDR3 nucleotide sequence: TGTGCCACCAGCGGGCAAACTGGGGACACCGAGAAGCCCCAGCATTTT. It specifies CATSGQTGDTEKPQHF.

V is TRBV5-1 and J is TRBJ1-3, with D unclear. CDR1 is SGHRS, CDR2 YFSETQ, per germline. The CDR3 runs 17 residues. V was pared by 0 bases and J by 0 bases, with 13 bases between. The CDR3 DNA follows: TGCGCCAGCAGCTTGGAGAATGCGAGAGCCTCTGGAAACACCATATATTTT. This sequence encodes CASSLENARASGNTIYF.

V is TRBV7-2 and J is TRBJ2-1; 7 bases line up with TRBD1. The CDR3 length is 16 residues. CDR1 SGHTA and CDR2 FQGNSA come from the germline V gene. Germline trimming cut 2 bases from V and 5 bases from J; bases unmatched to any gene: 9. The CDR3 bases are TGTGCCAGCAGCTTAATTGCCAGGGGGATTGACAATGAGCAGTTCTTC. Its protein is CASSLIARGIDNEQFF.

V gene TRBV11-2 combines with J gene TRBJ1-4, with unresolved D. The CDR3 sequence is 15 residues long. Germline V gene sequence: CDR1 SGHAT, CDR2 FQNNGV. V was clipped by 2 bases and J by 0 bases, with 7 bases between them. The CDR3 loop reads CASSLQRATNEKLFF. The DNA of the CDR3 is TGTGCCAGCAGCTTACAACGGGCAACTAATGAAAAACTGTTTTTT.

V usage is TRBV5-1 and J usage is TRBJ1-3; a weak D match, TRBD1 (6 bases). This CDR3 has 15 residues. Trimming removed 1 base at V and 1 base at J, with 9 bases between. The germline gives CDR1 SGHRS, CDR2 YFSETQ. The DNA of the CDR3 is TGCGCCAGCAGCTTGTGGGGGGCGTCTGGAAACACCATATATTTT. It translates to CASSLWGASGNTIYF. Looking up the rest from reference TRBV5-1 and TRBJ1-3 gives the full variable domain: KAGVTQTPRYLIKTRGQQVTLSCSPISGHRSVSWYQQTPGQGLQFLFEYFSETQRNKGNFPGRFSGRQFSNSRSEMNVSTLELGDSALYLCASSLWGASGNTIYFGEGSWLTVV.

This chain links TRBV5-8 with TRBJ2-7; a possible D gene is TRBD2 (6 bases). Per the germline V gene, CDR1 is SGHTS and CDR2 is YDEGEE. The V and J ends lost 3 bases and 1 base respectively, with 14 bases between them. The CDR3 extends over 15 amino acids. The CDR3 nucleotides are TGTGCCAGCAGCTGGAGGGTTCTCAATTCCTACGAGCAGTACTTC. This encodes CASSWRVLNSYEQYF.

The chain links TRBV7-3 to TRBJ2-3; D perhaps matches TRBD1 (6 bases). Between the trimmed V and J ends, which lost 5 bases and 6 bases, there was a span of 12 bases. CDR1 and CDR2 from the germline V gene are SGHTA and FQGTGA. The CDR3 contains 13 residues. The DNA for the CDR3 is TGTGCCAGCAGCGGAACAGGGTCCGATACGCAGTATTTT. This gives the protein CASSGTGSDTQYF. Full variable domain (outside the CDR3, taken from reference TRBV7-3 and TRBJ2-3): GAGVSQTPSNKVTEKGKYVELRCDPISGHTALYWYRQSLGQGPEFLIYFQGTGAADDSGLPNDRFFAVRPEGSVSTLKIQRTERGDSAVYLCASSGTGSDTQYFGPGTRLTVL.

This clone showed up just once. The chain carries TRBV4-1 and TRBJ1-5, with 9 bases that match TRBD1. CDR1 is MGHRA, CDR2 YSYEKL, per germline. The V and J ends lost 4 bases and 4 bases, in that order; junction bases with no gene match: 20. The length of the CDR3 is 20 residues. This CDR3 is CASSRSIVPGQGGGNQPQHF. CDR3 nucleotides: TGCGCCAGCAGCCGGTCAATCGTCCCGGGACAGGGAGGAGGGAATCAGCCCCAGCATTTT.

The chain recombines TRBV18 with TRBJ2-1; 11 nucleotides agree with TRBD2. The CDR3 spans 15 residues. Germline-derived CDR1 and CDR2 are KGHSH and LQKENI. J was trimmed by 7 bases and V by 0 bases; bases with no gene match: 2. CDR3 sequence: CASSPPSGGANEQFF. Written as DNA, the CDR3 is TGTGCCAGCTCACCACCTAGCGGGGGGGCAAATGAGCAGTTCTTC.